This T cell receptor (beta chain) appears in the sequencing data of a study of cytomegalovirus exposure and HLA in healthy donors. The study's findings and limits: Another analysis was done later, and it associated around 15,000 TCR beta sequences with HLA alleles at 0.05 false discovery rate. Cytomegalovirus-associated TCR beta chains were listed, numbering 150 to 200.

The PCR contained 60 Vbeta and 13 Jbeta primers. The method was immunoSEQ multiplex PCR; TCRdb's version includes in-frame clones alone and lacks a portion of them. The top ten hold over 3.5% of the sample, which has some 200,000 clones, 65% to 85% seen once. Trimming pared 5 bases from V and 0 bases from J, leaving 3 bases between. The CDR3 sequence is 12 residues long. CDR1 is PRHDT, CDR2 FYEKMQ, per germline (reference sequence). This clone was observed once. Its antigen is unidentified. This chain connects TRBV13 to TRBJ2-3; D remains unclear. The sequence derives from a man aged 50-60 years in good health and CMV-seronegative. Material: PBMCs. CDR3 amino acids: CASSPSTDTQYF. The CDR3 DNA sequence: TGTGCCAGCAGCCCTAGCACAGATACGCAGTATTTT.